These T cell receptor beta chains were read from a single sample in a study of blood T cell repertoires in COVID-19. Repertoires were generated with immunoSEQ multiplex PCR, while TCRdb's copy carries only in-frame clones and drops some. The sample lists 43,000 or so clones, roughly 90% occurring once. The sample was peripheral blood. Every receptor here comes from a man between 60 and 75 years old with active COVID-19. The CDR3 runs from the conserved cysteine through the conserved F or W.

V gene	J gene	CDR3 protein
TRBV18	TRBJ2-3	CASSPVGSRTDTQYF
TRBV5-8	TRBJ2-3	CASSLSAGGDTSTDTQYF
TRBV3-1/TRBV3-2	TRBJ2-3	CASSQDRASGGPPSNTDTQYF
TRBV5-6	TRBJ2-2	CASSLAGTATNTGELFF
TRBV30	TRBJ1-2	CAWRGGAHGYTF
TRBV28	TRBJ2-1	CASSSQWGPYNEQFF
TRBV4-1	TRBJ2-3	CASSQDSGGTDTQYF
TRBV5-4	TRBJ2-1	CASRLDRGTYNEQFF
TRBV4-2	TRBJ2-1	CASSQDSGQGVGEQFF
TRBV9	TRBJ1-3	CASSARWGLGNTIYF
TRBV19	TRBJ1-1	CASSRQNMNTEAFF
TRBV29-1	TRBJ2-4	CSVLQDPKNIQYF